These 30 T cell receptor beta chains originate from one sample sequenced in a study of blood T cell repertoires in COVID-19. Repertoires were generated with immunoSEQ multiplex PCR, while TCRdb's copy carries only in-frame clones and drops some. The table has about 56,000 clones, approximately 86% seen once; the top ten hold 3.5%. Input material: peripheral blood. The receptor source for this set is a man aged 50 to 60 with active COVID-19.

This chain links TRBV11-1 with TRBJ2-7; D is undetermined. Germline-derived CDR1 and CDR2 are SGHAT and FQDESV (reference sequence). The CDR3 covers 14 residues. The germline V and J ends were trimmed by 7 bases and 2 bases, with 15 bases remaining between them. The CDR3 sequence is CASTQLPRTYEQYF. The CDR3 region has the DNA TGTGCCAGCACCCAGTTGCCGAGGACCTACGAGCAGTACTTC.

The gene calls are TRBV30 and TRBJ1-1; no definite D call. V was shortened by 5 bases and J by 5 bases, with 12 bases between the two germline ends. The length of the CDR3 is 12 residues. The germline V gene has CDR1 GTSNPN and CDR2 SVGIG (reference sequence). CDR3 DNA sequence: TGTGCCTGGTCCCTCGCCAGGACTGAAGCTTTCTTT. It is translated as CAWSLARTEAFF.

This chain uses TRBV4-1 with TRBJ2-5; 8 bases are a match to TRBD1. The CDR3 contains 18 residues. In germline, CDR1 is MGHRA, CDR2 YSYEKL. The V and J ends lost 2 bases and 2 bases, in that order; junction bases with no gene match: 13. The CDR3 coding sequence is TGCGCCAGCAGCCAACTACCGGCCGGGACAGGAATTCAAGAGACCCAGTACTTC. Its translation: CASSQLPAGTGIQETQYF.

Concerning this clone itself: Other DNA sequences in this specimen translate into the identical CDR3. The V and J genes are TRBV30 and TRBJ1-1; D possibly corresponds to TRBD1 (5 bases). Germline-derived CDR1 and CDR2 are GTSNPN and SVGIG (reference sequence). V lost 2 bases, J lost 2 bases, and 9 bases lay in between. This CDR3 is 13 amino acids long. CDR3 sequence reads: CAWSPTGNTEAFF. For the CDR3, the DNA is TGTGCCTGGAGTCCAACAGGAAACACTGAAGCTTTCTTT.

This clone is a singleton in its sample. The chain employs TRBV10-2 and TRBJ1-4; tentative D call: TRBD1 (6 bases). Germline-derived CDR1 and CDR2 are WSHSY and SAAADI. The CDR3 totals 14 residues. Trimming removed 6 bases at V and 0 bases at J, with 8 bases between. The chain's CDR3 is CASRDSATNEKLFF. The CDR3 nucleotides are TGCGCCAGCAGGGACAGTGCAACTAATGAAAAACTGTTTTTT.

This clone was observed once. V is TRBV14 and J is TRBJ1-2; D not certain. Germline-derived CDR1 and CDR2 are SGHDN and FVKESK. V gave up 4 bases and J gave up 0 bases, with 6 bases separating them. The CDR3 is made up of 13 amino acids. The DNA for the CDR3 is TGTGCCAGCAGCCCACAGTCTAACTATGGCTACACCTTC. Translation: CASSPQSNYGYTF. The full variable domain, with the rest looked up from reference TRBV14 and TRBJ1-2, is EAGVTQFPSHSVIEKGQTVTLRCDPISGHDNLYWYRRVMGKEIKFLLHFVKESKQDESGMPNNRFLAERTGGTYSTLKVQPAELEDSGVYFCASSPQSNYGYTFGSGTRLTVV.

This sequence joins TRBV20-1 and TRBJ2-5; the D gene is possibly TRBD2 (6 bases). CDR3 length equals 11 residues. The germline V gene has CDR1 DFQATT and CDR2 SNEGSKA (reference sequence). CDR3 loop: CSPGGWETQYF. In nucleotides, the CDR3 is TGCAGCCCCGGAGGGTGGGAGACCCAGTACTTC.

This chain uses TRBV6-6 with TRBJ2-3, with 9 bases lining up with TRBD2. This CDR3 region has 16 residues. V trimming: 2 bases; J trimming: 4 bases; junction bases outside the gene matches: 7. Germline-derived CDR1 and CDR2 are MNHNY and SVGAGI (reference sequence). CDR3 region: CASSYSGGPSADTQYF. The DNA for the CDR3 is TGTGCCAGCAGTTACAGCGGGGGGCCCAGTGCAGATACGCAGTATTTT.

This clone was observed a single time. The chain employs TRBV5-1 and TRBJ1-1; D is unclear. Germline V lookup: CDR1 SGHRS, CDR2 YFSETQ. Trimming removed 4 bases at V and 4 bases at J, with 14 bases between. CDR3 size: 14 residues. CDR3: CASSQTRGPTEAFF. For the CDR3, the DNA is TGCGCCAGCAGCCAAACGCGGGGTCCCACTGAAGCTTTCTTT.

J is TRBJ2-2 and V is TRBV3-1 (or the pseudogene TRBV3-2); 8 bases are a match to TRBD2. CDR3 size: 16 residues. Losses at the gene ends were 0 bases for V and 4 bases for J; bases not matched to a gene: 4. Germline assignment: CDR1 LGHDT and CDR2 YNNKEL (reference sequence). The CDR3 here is CASSQDTLAGTGELFF. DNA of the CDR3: TGTGCCAGCAGCCAAGATACCCTAGCGGGCACCGGGGAGCTGTTTTTT.

The CDR3 DNA reads TGTGCCAGCAGCTTATTAGCGGGGGGGCAAACCGGGGAGCTGTTTTTT. Translation: CASSLLAGGQTGELFF. This chain links TRBV7-2 with TRBJ2-2; 11 nucleotides align to TRBD2. The ends lost 2 bases at V and 5 bases at J; junction bases unmatched: 4. In germline, CDR1 is SGHTA, CDR2 FQGNSA. CDR3 length: 16 amino acids.

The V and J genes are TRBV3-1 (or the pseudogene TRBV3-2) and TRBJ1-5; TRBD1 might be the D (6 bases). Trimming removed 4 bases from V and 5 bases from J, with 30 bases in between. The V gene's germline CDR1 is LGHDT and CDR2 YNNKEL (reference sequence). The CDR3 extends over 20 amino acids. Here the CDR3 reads CASSRDGGRSRSSLYQPQHF. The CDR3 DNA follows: TGTGCCAGCAGCCGGGATGGGGGCAGGAGCCGATCCTCCCTCTATCAGCCCCAGCATTTT.

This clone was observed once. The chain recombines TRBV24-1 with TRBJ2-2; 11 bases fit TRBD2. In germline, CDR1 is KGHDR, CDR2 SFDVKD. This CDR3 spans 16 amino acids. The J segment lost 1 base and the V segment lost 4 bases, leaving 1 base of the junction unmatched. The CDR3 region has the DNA TGTGCCACCAGTGACACTAGCGGGGGGAACACCGGGGAGCTGTTTTTT. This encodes CATSDTSGGNTGELFF.

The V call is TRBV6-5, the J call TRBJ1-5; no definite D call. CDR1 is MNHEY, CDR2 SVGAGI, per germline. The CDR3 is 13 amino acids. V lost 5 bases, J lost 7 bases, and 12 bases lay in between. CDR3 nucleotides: TGTGCCAGCAGTCCGAACCAGGAACAGCCCCAGCATTTT. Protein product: CASSPNQEQPQHF.

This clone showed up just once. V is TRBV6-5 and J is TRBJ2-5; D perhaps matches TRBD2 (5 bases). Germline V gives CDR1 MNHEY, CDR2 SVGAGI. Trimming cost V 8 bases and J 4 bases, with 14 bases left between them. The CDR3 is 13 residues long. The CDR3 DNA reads TGTGCCAGCGTGGCGAGCGGAGCAGAGACCCAGTACTTC. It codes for CASVASGAETQYF.

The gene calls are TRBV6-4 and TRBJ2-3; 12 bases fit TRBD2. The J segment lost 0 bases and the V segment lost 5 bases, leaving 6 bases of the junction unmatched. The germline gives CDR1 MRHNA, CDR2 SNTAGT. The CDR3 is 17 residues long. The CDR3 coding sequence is TGTGCCAGCAGTAAACTAGCGGGGGGCCTTAGCACAGATACGCAGTATTTT. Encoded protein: CASSKLAGGLSTDTQYF.

This chain's CDR3 is CASSSFRGGDYGYTF. The CDR3 nucleotides read TGTGCCAGCAGTTCATTCCGAGGGGGCGACTATGGCTACACCTTC. The chain has TRBV6-6 and TRBJ1-2; 7 nucleotides agree with TRBD1. CDR3 length equals 15 residues. Germline-derived CDR1 and CDR2 are MNHNY and SVGAGI (reference sequence). Losses at the gene ends were 4 bases for V and 3 bases for J; bases not matched to a gene: 8.

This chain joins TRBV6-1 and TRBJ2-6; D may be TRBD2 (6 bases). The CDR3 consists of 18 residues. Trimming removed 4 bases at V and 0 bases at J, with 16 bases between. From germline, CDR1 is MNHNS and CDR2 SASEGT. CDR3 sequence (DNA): TGTGCCAGCAGTGCTTGGGGGGAACCTTCCTCTGGGGCCAACGTCCTGACTTTC. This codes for CASSAWGEPSSGANVLTF.

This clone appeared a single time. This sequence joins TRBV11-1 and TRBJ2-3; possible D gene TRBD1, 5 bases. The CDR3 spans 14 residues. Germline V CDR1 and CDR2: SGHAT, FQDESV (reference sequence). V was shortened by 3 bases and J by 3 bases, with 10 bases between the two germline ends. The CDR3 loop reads CASSFQGSTDTQYF. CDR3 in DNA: TGTGCCAGCAGCTTCCAGGGTAGTACAGATACGCAGTATTTT.

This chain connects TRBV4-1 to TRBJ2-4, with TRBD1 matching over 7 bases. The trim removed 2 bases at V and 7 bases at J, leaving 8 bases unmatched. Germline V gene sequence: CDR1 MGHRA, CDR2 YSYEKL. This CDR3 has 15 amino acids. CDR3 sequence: CASSQPKQGQNIQYF. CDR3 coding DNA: TGCGCCAGCAGCCAACCTAAACAGGGACAGAACATTCAGTACTTC.

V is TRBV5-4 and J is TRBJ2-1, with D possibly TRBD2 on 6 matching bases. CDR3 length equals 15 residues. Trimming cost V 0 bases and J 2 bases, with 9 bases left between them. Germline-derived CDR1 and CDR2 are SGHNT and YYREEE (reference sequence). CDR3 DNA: TGTGCCAGCAGCTTGGGGGGGGTTACCTACAATGAGCAGTTCTTC. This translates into CASSLGGVTYNEQFF. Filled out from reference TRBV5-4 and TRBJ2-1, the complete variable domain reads ETGVTQSPTHLIKTRGQQVTLRCSSQSGHNTVSWYQQALGQGPQFIFQYYREEENGRGNFPPRFSGLQFPNYSSELNVNALELDDSALYLCASSLGGVTYNEQFFGPGTRLTVL.

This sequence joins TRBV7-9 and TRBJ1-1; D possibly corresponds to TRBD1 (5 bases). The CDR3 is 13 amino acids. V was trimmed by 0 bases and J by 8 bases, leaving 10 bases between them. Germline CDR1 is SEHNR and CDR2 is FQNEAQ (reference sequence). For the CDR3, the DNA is TGTGCCAGCAGCTTAGCAGGGGTTGGAGAAGCTTTCTTT. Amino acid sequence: CASSLAGVGEAFF.

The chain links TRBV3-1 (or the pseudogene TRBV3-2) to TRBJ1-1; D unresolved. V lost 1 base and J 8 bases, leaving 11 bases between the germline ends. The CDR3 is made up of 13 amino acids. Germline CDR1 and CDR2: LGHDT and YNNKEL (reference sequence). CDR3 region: CASSQVMRQEAFF. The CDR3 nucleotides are TGTGCCAGCAGCCAAGTAATGAGGCAGGAAGCTTTCTTT.

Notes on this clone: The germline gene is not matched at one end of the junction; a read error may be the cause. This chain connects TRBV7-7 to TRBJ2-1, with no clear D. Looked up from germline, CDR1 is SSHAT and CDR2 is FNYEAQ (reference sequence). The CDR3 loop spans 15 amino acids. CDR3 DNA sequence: TGTGCTAGCAGCTTTGGCCGGAGCTCCTACAATGAGCAGTTCTTC. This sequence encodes CASSFGRSSYNEQFF.

The CDR3 nucleotides read TGTGCCAGTAGTATCAGAGGGGGGGATGGCTACACCTTC. This sequence encodes CASSIRGGDGYTF. The rearrangement joins TRBV19 to TRBJ1-2, with D possibly TRBD1 on 6 matching bases. Between the trimmed V and J ends, which lost 3 bases and 6 bases, there was a span of 11 bases. This CDR3 has 13 amino acids. From germline, CDR1 is LNHDA and CDR2 SQIVND (reference sequence).

In DNA form, the CDR3 reads TGTGCCAGTAGTATAGAGGCGGGTCGCACAGATACGCAGTATTTT. This sequence encodes CASSIEAGRTDTQYF. This chain joins TRBV19 and TRBJ2-3, with D possibly TRBD2 on 5 matching bases. Per the germline V gene, CDR1 is LNHDA and CDR2 is SQIVND (reference sequence). Trimming took off 0 bases at V and 1 base at J, with 8 bases between the two ends. There are 15 residues in the CDR3.

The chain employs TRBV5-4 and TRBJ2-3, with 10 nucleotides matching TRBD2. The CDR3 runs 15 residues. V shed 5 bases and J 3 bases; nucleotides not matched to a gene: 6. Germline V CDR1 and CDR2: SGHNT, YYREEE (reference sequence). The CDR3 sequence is CASSSPSGGTDTQYF. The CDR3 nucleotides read TGTGCCAGCAGTTCGCCTAGCGGGGGAACAGATACGCAGTATTTT.

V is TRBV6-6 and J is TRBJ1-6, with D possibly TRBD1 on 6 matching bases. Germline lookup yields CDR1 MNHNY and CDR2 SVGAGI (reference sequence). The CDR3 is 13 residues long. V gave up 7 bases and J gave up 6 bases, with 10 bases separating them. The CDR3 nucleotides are TGTGCCAGCATGGGGGGGGCTAATTCACCCCTCCACTTT. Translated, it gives CASMGGANSPLHF.

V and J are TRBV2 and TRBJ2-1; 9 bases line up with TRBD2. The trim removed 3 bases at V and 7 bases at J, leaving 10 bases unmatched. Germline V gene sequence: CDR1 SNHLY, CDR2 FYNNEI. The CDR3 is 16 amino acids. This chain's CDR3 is CASSDWAGGPPNEQFF. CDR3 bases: TGTGCCAGCAGTGATTGGGCGGGGGGGCCCCCTAATGAGCAGTTCTTC.

CDR3: CASSLQGTGELFF. DNA of the CDR3: TGTGCCAGCAGTTTACAGGGAACCGGGGAGCTGTTTTTT. The chain couples TRBV2 to TRBJ2-2, with D tentatively TRBD1 (6 bases). Germline CDR1 SNHLY, CDR2 FYNNEI. The CDR3 contains 13 residues. V lost 5 bases and J 5 bases, leaving 9 bases between the germline ends.